What follows are 5 T cell receptor beta chains derived from one specimen sequenced in a study of T cell changes during pregnancy in multiple sclerosis. Produced via immunoSEQ multiplex PCR; TCRdb's table is partial and in-frame only. This table holds about 68,000 clones, 90% found once. The sample in question was peripheral blood, obtained in the third trimester of pregnancy. All receptors derive from a female donor with multiple sclerosis, enrolled in a pregnancy study.

The rearrangement links TRBV19 to TRBJ2-3, with 7 bases fitting TRBD2. The CDR3 runs to 15 residues. Germline CDR1 is LNHDA and CDR2 is SQIVND (reference sequence). Losses at the gene ends were 6 bases for V and 0 bases for J; bases not matched to a gene: 6. CDR3 DNA sequence: TGTGCCAGTAGCCCCCGGGGGGAGAGCACAGATACGCAGTATTTT. It encodes CASSPRGESTDTQYF.

V gene TRBV2 combines with J gene TRBJ2-3; possible D gene TRBD1, 5 bases. Germline lookup yields CDR1 SNHLY and CDR2 FYNNEI. This CDR3 comprises 13 residues. V lost 0 bases, J lost 5 bases, and 6 bases lay in between. CDR3 in DNA: TGTGCCAGCAGTGAAGCAAGGGGAGATACGCAGTATTTT. It yields the protein CASSEARGDTQYF.

The rearrangement uses TRBV6-5 and TRBJ1-1; D ambiguous. This CDR3 is 14 amino acids long. CDR1 and CDR2 from the germline V gene are MNHEY and SVGAGI. Deletions cut 5 bases from V and 0 bases from J, with 10 bases between. CDR3 sequence reads: CASSTTAMNTEAFF. DNA of the CDR3: TGTGCCAGCAGTACCACAGCCATGAACACTGAAGCTTTCTTT.

This chain links TRBV19 with TRBJ1-2, with a possible D match to TRBD1 (5 bases). V lost 3 bases and J 0 bases, leaving 8 bases between the germline ends. The CDR3 consists of 14 residues. Germline V lookup: CDR1 LNHDA, CDR2 SQIVND (reference sequence). The CDR3 spells CASSIQGSNYGYTF. Written as DNA, the CDR3 is TGTGCCAGTAGTATTCAGGGCTCTAACTATGGCTACACCTTC. Drawing the rest from reference TRBV19 and TRBJ1-2, the complete variable domain is DGGITQSPKYLFRKEGQNVTLSCEQNLNHDAMYWYRQDPGQGLRLIYYSQIVNDFQKGDIAEGYSVSREKKESFPLTVTSAQKNPTAFYLCASSIQGSNYGYTFGSGTRLTVV.

Only one count was recorded for this clone. CDR3 DNA sequence: TGCGCCAGCAGCCAAGAACGAGGGAACACTGAAGCTTTCTTT. Its protein product is CASSQERGNTEAFF. This chain uses TRBV4-1 with TRBJ1-1; D is uncertain. Germline CDR1 MGHRA, CDR2 YSYEKL. Trimming stripped 0 bases from V and 1 base from J, with 6 bases between. This CDR3 comprises 14 residues.